The 7 T cell receptor beta chains presented below share a single source sample, sequenced in a study of CD8+ T cells in alopecia areata. Investigators isolated RNA and reverse transcribed it into cDNA to act as the sequencing template. TCRdb's copy holds only in-frame clones and misses some; the assay was immunoSEQ multiplex PCR. This table has roughly 180,000 clones, over 55% appearing once. Sequenced material: CD4+ T cells sorted from blood, taken at week 0. The receptor set was obtained from a human donor with alopecia areata.

Here the CDR3 reads CAWSPSGQNYGYTF. CDR3 sequence (DNA): TGTGCCTGGAGTCCGTCGGGACAGAACTATGGCTACACCTTC. The genes are TRBV30 and TRBJ1-2; 7 bases map to TRBD1. CDR3 length: 14 amino acids. CDR1 is GTSNPN and CDR2 is SVGIG in the germline V gene (reference sequence). V was clipped by 2 bases and J by 2 bases; unmatched bases: 5.

This clone occurred once. V usage is TRBV10-3 and J usage is TRBJ2-7; 8 bases agree with TRBD1. The ends lost 7 bases at V and 2 bases at J; junction bases unmatched: 1. From germline, CDR1 is ENHRY and CDR2 SYGVKD. This CDR3 contains 12 residues. The CDR3 reads CAIKGQAYEQYF. DNA for the CDR3: TGTGCCATCAAGGGACAGGCCTACGAGCAGTACTTC.

This rearrangement joins TRBV29-1 to TRBJ2-7; the match to TRBD1 covers 9 bases. The CDR3 totals 13 residues. Trimming took 6 bases from V and 3 from J; bases not matched to a gene: 6. CDR1 is SQVTM and CDR2 is ANQGSEA in the germline V gene. The CDR3: CSVTPGQGYEQYF. The DNA of the CDR3 is TGCAGCGTCACCCCGGGACAGGGCTACGAGCAGTACTTC.

The genes are TRBV5-1 and TRBJ1-1; D call uncertain. V dropped 2 bases and J dropped 1 base, with 6 bases sitting between them. CDR3 length: 13 amino acids. The germline V gene has CDR1 SGHRS and CDR2 YFSETQ. In DNA form, the CDR3 reads TGCGCCAGCAGCTTACGGCCGAACACTGAAGCTTTCTTT. This gives the protein CASSLRPNTEAFF.

Comments on this clone: Within the sample, other DNA sequences also encode this same CDR3. The rearrangement links TRBV4-3 to TRBJ1-4; TRBD1 matches 10 bases. V trimming: 0 bases; J trimming: 5 bases; junction bases outside the gene matches: 0. Germline V gene sequence: CDR1 LGHNA, CDR2 YSLEER. The CDR3 length is 15 residues. The CDR3 DNA follows: TGCGCCAGCAGCCAAGAGGGACAGGGGAATGAAAAACTGTTTTTT. Amino acids: CASSQEGQGNEKLFF.

This clone turned up a few times. The V gene is TRBV18, the J gene TRBJ2-3; 9 positions match TRBD1. The J segment lost 3 bases and the V segment lost 7 bases, leaving 14 bases of the junction unmatched. CDR3 size: 17 residues. Looked up from germline, CDR1 is KGHSH and CDR2 is LQKENI. The CDR3 loop is CASLTSTGGKRTDTQYF. In DNA, the CDR3 is TGTGCCAGCTTAACCTCTACAGGGGGCAAGAGGACAGATACGCAGTATTTT.

The chain joins TRBV7-8 to TRBJ1-4; D call uncertain. The ends were cut back, 3 bases at V and 0 bases at J, with 11 bases in the middle. The germline gives CDR1 SGHVS, CDR2 FQNEAQ. The CDR3 is 16 amino acids. DNA of the CDR3: TGTGCCAGCAGCTTGAGCCCTGGAGCAACTAATGAAAAACTGTTTTTT. It yields the protein CASSLSPGATNEKLFF.